The 9 T cell receptor beta chains reported below all come from one sample, sequenced in a study of T cells in Graves' hyperthyroidism and ophthalmopathy. There were TCR beta CDR3 regions amplified from RNA transcripts. Initially, a first-round RT-PCR of the TCR CDR3 employed the HTBI primer set. From the multiplex PCR reads, TCRdb called clonotypes with MiXCR, one entry per CDR3 protein. The profile shows 450,000 to 650,000 distinct CDR3 sequences, more than 13% of them singletons. The sample was blood. The receptors come from a woman in her late teens or twenties with Graves' ophthalmopathy.

This clonotype showed up many times. This chain uses TRBV11-3 with TRBJ2-2; 8 positions match TRBD2. Trimming cost V 0 bases and J 4 bases; bases outside gene matches: 7. The germline V gene has CDR1 SGHNT and CDR2 YENEEA. The CDR3 covers 17 residues. CDR3 sequence reads: CASSLDPSGTSTGELFF. The CDR3 DNA follows: TGTGCCAGCAGCTTAGACCCATCCGGGACTAGCACCGGGGAGCTGTTTTTT.

This clonotype was counted at least ten times. This chain uses TRBV20-1 with TRBJ2-5; TRBD2 matches at 8 bases. The CDR3 loop spans 13 amino acids. From germline, CDR1 is DFQATT and CDR2 SNEGSKA (reference sequence). The ends lost 5 bases at V and 5 bases at J; junction bases unmatched: 7. CDR3 coding DNA: TGCAGTGCTCCCCGGGAGGGCTGGGAGACCCAGTACTTC. Protein: CSAPREGWETQYF.

This chain uses TRBV4-1 with TRBJ2-1; D gene uncertain. CDR1 and CDR2 (germline): MGHRA, YSYEKL. Trimming stripped 2 bases from V and 9 bases from J, with 5 bases between. This CDR3 has 11 amino acids. The CDR3 is CASSQRSEQFF. CDR3 nucleotide sequence: TGCGCCAGCAGCCAACGAAGTGAGCAGTTCTTC.

The CDR3 sequence: CATSDSGTGGEKLFF. CDR3 DNA sequence: TGTGCCACCAGTGACTCCGGGACAGGGGGAGAAAAACTGTTTTTT. The chain couples TRBV24-1 to TRBJ1-4; 11 positions agree with TRBD1. With V trimmed by 4 bases and J by 8 bases, 5 bases remained unmatched. From germline, CDR1 is KGHDR and CDR2 SFDVKD. The CDR3 totals 15 residues.

This clonotype was counted between two and nine times. V gene TRBV18 combines with J gene TRBJ2-5, with D unresolved. V lost 5 bases, J lost 1 base, and 11 bases lay in between. CDR3 length: 14 residues. CDR1 and CDR2 from the germline V gene are KGHSH and LQKENI. CDR3 DNA sequence: TGTGCCAGCTCATCGCCTTCGGCCCAAGAGACCCAGTACTTC. Amino acid sequence: CASSSPSAQETQYF.

This clonotype was seen ten or more times. This chain connects TRBV9 to TRBJ2-7; TRBD1 might be the D (6 bases). Germline V gene lookup returns CDR1 SGDLS and CDR2 YYNGEE. The CDR3 is 16 residues long. The V end was cut by 0 bases, the J end by 3 bases, with 16 bases between. CDR3: CASSVAGVGQSYEQYF. The CDR3 DNA reads as TGTGCCAGCAGCGTAGCTGGGGTTGGACAGAGCTACGAGCAGTACTTC.

This clonotype was counted ten times or more. V gene TRBV11-3 combines with J gene TRBJ1-1; unclear D gene. Germline V gene data show CDR1 as SGHNT and CDR2 as YENEEA. Deletions cut 1 base from V and 9 bases from J, with 12 bases between. The CDR3 spans 13 residues. For the CDR3, the DNA is TGTGCCAGCAGCTTAGTTGGAGGAATTAAAGCTTTCTTT. Its protein product is CASSLVGGIKAFF.

To note about this clonotype: At one end the junction does not follow the germline gene, possibly because of a read error. CDR3 region: CASRQSGRALNGQFF. CDR3 nucleotides: TGTGCCAGCAGACAGAGCGGGAGGGCCTTGAATGGGCAGTTCTTC. The chain combines TRBV14 with TRBJ2-1, with TRBD2 matching over 10 bases. The CDR3 covers 15 residues. Germline loops: CDR1 SGHDN, CDR2 FVKESK. The variable domain in full, with the rest retrieved from reference TRBV14 and TRBJ2-1, is EAGVTQFPSHSVIEKGQTVTLRCDPISGHDNLYWYRRVMGKEIKFLLHFVKESKQDESGMPNNRFLAERTGGTYSTLKVQPAELEDSGVYFCASRQSGRALNGQFFGPGTRLTVL.

This clonotype was detected only a few times. The rearrangement links TRBV14 to TRBJ2-1, with D possibly matching TRBD1 (5 bases). This CDR3 is 14 amino acids long. CDR1 SGHDN and CDR2 FVKESK come from the germline V gene. V lost 0 bases and J lost 13, with 16 bases in between. The CDR3 sequence: CASSQEMQGDLQFF. As DNA, the CDR3 is TGTGCCAGCAGCCAAGAGATGCAGGGCGACCTACAGTTCTTC.